This TCR beta chain was documented in a study of blood T cell repertoires in COVID-19. Across the study: Acute and convalescent COVID-19 samples came from the United States, Italy and Spain. PBMCs, B-cell-depleted T cells, or T cells were the source of the cDNA or gDNA that made up the material.

Produced via immunoSEQ multiplex PCR; TCRdb's table is partial and in-frame only. The data hold 250,000 to 300,000 clones, with 89% observed a single time. Unmatched junction bases numbered 7, after V lost 4 bases and J lost 5 bases. Germline lookup yields CDR1 LGHDT and CDR2 YNNKEL (reference sequence). The CDR3 is 14 amino acids. The TCR sequence derives from a man aged 45-65 years with acute or convalescent COVID-19. This chain uses TRBV3-1 (or the pseudogene TRBV3-2) with TRBJ2-5; 7 positions agree with TRBD2. Sample: peripheral blood. The chain's CDR3 is CASSRPGGGETQYF. The CDR3 DNA is TGTGCCAGCAGCCGACCGGGAGGCGGGGAGACCCAGTACTTC.